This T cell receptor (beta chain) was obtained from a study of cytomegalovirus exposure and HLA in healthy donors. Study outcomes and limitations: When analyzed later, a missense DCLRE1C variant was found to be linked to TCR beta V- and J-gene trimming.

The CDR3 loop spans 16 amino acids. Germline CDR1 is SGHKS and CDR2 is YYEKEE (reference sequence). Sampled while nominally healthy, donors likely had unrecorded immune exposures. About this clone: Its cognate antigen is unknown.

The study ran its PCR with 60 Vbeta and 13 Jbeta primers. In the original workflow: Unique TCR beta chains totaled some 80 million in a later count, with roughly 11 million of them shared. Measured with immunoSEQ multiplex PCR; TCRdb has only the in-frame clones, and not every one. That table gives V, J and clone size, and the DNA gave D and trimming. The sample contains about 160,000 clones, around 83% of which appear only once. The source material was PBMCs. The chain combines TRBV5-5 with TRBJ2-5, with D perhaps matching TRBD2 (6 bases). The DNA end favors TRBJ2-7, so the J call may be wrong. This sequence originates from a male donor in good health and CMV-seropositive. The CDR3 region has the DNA TGTGCCAGCAGCTTGGCCGGGGGAGTCCGCTCCTACGAGCAGTACTTC. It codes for CASSLAGGVRSYEQYF.